Below, 14 T cell receptor beta chains from the same sample are listed, as sequenced in a study of CXCR3-negative and CXCR3-positive naive CD8 T cells. The study's findings and limits: Naive cells with CXCR3 showed TRB CDR3s that were more hydrophobic than those in CXCR3-negative naive cells.

The TRB libraries of cDNA were built by UMI-labeled 5' RACE. TCRdb reprocessed the 5' RACE reads, keeping one entry per CDR3 protein, no DNA. This repertoire includes some 100,000 distinct CDR3 sequences. Antigens for these TCRs are unknown. Sequencing was performed on naive CXCR3+ CD8+ T cells from blood. Subset defined: CD45RO-CCR7+CD27+CD95- naive CD8+ T cells expressing CXCR3 (TNR3+). The source is a human donor in good health. Some clones in this sample may be carry-over from other donors' samples.

This chain connects TRBV4-3 to TRBJ2-6; there is no DNA to check the TCRdb D call of TRBD2. CDR3 length: 19 amino acids. CDR1 and CDR2 (germline): LGHNA, YSLEER. CDR3 region: CASSQVRGHYWSGANVLTF.

The CDR3 sequence: CASSEGVTSGLRPSYEQYF. The chain joins TRBV6-1 to TRBJ2-7; TCRdb picks TRBD2, but there is no DNA to check that call. Germline CDR1 reads MNHNS; CDR2 reads SASEGT. The CDR3 contains 19 residues.

The chain carries TRBV6-5 and TRBJ2-2. Germline values: CDR1 MNHEY, CDR2 SVGAGI. This CDR3 has 12 residues. The CDR3 protein is CASTYGAGELFF.

Here the CDR3 reads CASSVGTGEEKLFF. The chain uses TRBV9 and TRBJ1-4; without DNA, the TCRdb call of TRBD1 cannot be checked. Germline-derived CDR1 and CDR2 are SGDLS and YYNGEE. The CDR3 loop spans 14 amino acids.

The chain recombines TRBV13 with TRBJ2-7; TCRdb's D gene call, TRBD1, goes unchecked for lack of DNA. Per germline, CDR1 PRHDT and CDR2 FYEKMQ (reference sequence). CDR3 length: 14 amino acids. The CDR3 is CASSFSGASYEQYF.

V and J are TRBV7-8 and TRBJ2-7; TCRdb designates TRBD1, a call that cannot be tested without DNA. CDR1 and CDR2 from the germline V gene are SGHVS and FQNEAQ. CDR3 length: 13 amino acids. Here the CDR3 reads CATEGHDDYEQYF.

This chain joins TRBV12-3 or TRBV12-4 and TRBJ1-2; TCRdb gives TRBD1 as the D gene, but with no DNA this cannot be confirmed. The length of the CDR3 is 15 residues. The chain's CDR3 is CASSLRGQGRDGYTF.

The chain carries TRBV14 and TRBJ2-1; TCRdb picks TRBD2, but there is no DNA to check that call. This CDR3 region has 15 residues. CDR1 is SGHDN, CDR2 FVKESK, per germline. CDR3: CASSQGTSGGDEQFF.

The rearrangement uses TRBV9 and TRBJ2-7; TCRdb lists TRBD1, though no DNA is available to test this call. The CDR3 covers 14 residues. The germline CDR1 and CDR2 sequences are SGDLS and YYNGEE. The CDR3 here is CASNEAGAAYEQYF.

The chain combines TRBV9 with TRBJ1-1. The V gene's germline CDR1 is SGDLS and CDR2 YYNGEE. The CDR3 covers 13 residues. The CDR3 loop is CASSAYSNTEAFF.

The genes are TRBV19 and TRBJ2-7; there is no DNA to check the TCRdb D call of TRBD1. The germline V gene encodes CDR1 LNHDA and CDR2 SQIVND (reference sequence). The CDR3 has 14 amino acids. CDR3 in amino acids: CASSYGTGTYEQYF.

The rearrangement links TRBV28 to TRBJ2-7; the D call from TCRdb, TRBD1, cannot be confirmed without DNA. This CDR3 has 15 amino acids. Per germline, CDR1 MDHEN and CDR2 SYDVKM. This chain's CDR3 is CASSPTGTALWEQYF. Combining the CDR3 with reference TRBV28 and TRBJ2-7 gives the whole variable domain DVKVTQSSRYLVKRTGEKVFLECVQDMDHENMFWYRQDPGLGLRLIYFSYDVKMKEKGDIPEGYSVSREKKERFSLILESASTNQTSMYLCASSPTGTALWEQYFGPGTRLTVT.

The gene calls are TRBV28 and TRBJ1-6; TCRdb picks TRBD1, but there is no DNA to check that call. From germline, CDR1 is MDHEN and CDR2 SYDVKM. CDR3 length equals 13 residues. The CDR3 loop reads CASSDRGNSPLHF. The full variable domain, with the rest looked up from reference TRBV28 and TRBJ1-6, is DVKVTQSSRYLVKRTGEKVFLECVQDMDHENMFWYRQDPGLGLRLIYFSYDVKMKEKGDIPEGYSVSREKKERFSLILESASTNQTSMYLCASSDRGNSPLHFGNGTRLTVT.

The chain recombines TRBV5-1 with TRBJ1-2; TCRdb lists TRBD1, though no DNA is available to test this call. Germline assignment: CDR1 SGHRS and CDR2 YFSETQ. The length of the CDR3 is 15 residues. The CDR3 sequence: CASSLDGPEGYGYTF. The full variable domain, completed using reference TRBV5-1 and TRBJ1-2, is KAGVTQTPRYLIKTRGQQVTLSCSPISGHRSVSWYQQTPGQGLQFLFEYFSETQRNKGNFPGRFSGRQFSNSRSEMNVSTLELGDSALYLCASSLDGPEGYGYTFGSGTRLTVV.